These T cell receptor beta chains were read from a single sample in a study of blood T cell repertoires in COVID-19. The protocol was immunoSEQ multiplex PCR, while the TCRdb copy is restricted to in-frame clones and leaves out a portion. The sample has a few hundred thousand clones, approximately 86% seen once; the top ten hold 3.8%. Specimen: PBMCs or T cells enriched from blood (not recorded which). The receptors derive from a woman aged 35 to 49 with acute COVID-19. Both conserved end residues are part of each CDR3. A D gene is named only where the DNA matches it firmly. The listing skips clone size in some rows; elsewhere it reads once, few, many or a size class.

TRBJ2-2,TRBD2,TRBV5-1,few,TGCGCCAGCAGCCCTTTGACTAGCGGGAACACCGGGGAGCTGTTTTTT,CASSPLTSGNTGELFF
TRBJ1-1,TRBD1,TRBV24-1,NA,TGTGCCACCAGAGACTCCCAGGGGGCAGGGGGCGGAAACACTGAAGCTTTCTTT,CATRDSQGAGGGNTEAFF
TRBJ2-3,TRBD2,TRBV28,NA,TGTGCCAGCAGTCCCGCCCTTGGACTAGCGGGCCCAAGGGGAGATACGCAGTATTTT,CASSPALGLAGPRGDTQYF
TRBJ2-1,TRBD2,TRBV4-2,NA,TGTGCCAGCAGCCCAGCGGGAAACGACAATGAGCAGTTCTTC,CASSPAGNDNEQFF
TRBJ1-1,TRBD1,TRBV25-1,NA,TGTTCCACGAGAGGACAGGTTGATGCTTTCTTT,CSTRGQVDAFF
TRBJ2-5,TRBD2,TRBV7-8,NA,TGTGCCAGCAGCCCTGGGACTAGCCCGACAAAAGAGACCCAGTACTTC,CASSPGTSPTKETQYF
TRBJ2-7,TRBD2,TRBV15,once,TGTGCCACCAAAGCCTCACTAGCGGGAGCGGGTGGAAACGAGCAGTACTTC,CATKASLAGAGGNEQYF
TRBJ2-1,TRBD2,TRBV28,NA,TGTGCCAGCAGTACAGCGGGAGACTACAATGAGCAGTTCTTC,CASSTAGDYNEQFF
TRBJ2-1,TRBD1,TRBV19,NA,TGTGCCAGTAGTATCGGACAGGGGGCTTTAGGTGAGCAGTTCTTC,CASSIGQGALGEQFF
TRBJ1-3,NA,TRBV3-1/TRBV3-2,NA,TGTGCCAGCAGCCCTCAAATAGCAGGGGGAAACACCATATATTTT,CASSPQIAGGNTIYF
TRBJ2-5,NA,TRBV7-2,NA,TGTGCCAGCAGCCCCCAATACAACCAAGAGACCCAGTACTTC,CASSPQYNQETQYF
TRBJ2-1,TRBD1,TRBV7-3,NA,TGTGCCAGCAGCCCCACCAGGGGGATAACCTACAATGAGCAGTTCTTC,CASSPTRGITYNEQFF